These 25 T cell receptor beta chains share one sample of origin, sequenced in a study of T cell responses to AZD1222 COVID-19 vaccine. Assay: immunoSEQ multiplex PCR; the TCRdb copy retains only in-frame clones and omits some. The sample shows 95,000 to 150,000 clones, 70% to 90% of them seen only once. The starting material was peripheral blood, obtained on day 0 of AZD1222 vaccination. The source is an adult in good health.

This rearrangement joins TRBV6-1 to TRBJ1-2; D uncertain. This CDR3 is built from 12 residues. V was shortened by 3 bases and J by 7 bases, with 9 bases between the two germline ends. CDR1 MNHNS and CDR2 SASEGT come from the germline V gene. CDR3 loop: CASSEDRRGYTF. DNA of the CDR3: TGTGCCAGCAGTGAGGACCGTCGTGGCTACACCTTC.

This clone was observed once. The rearrangement uses TRBV18 and TRBJ1-2; D is undetermined. The V and J ends lost 5 bases and 8 bases respectively, with 12 bases between them. Germline lookup yields CDR1 KGHSH and CDR2 LQKENI. This CDR3 region has 12 residues. The CDR3 coding sequence is TGTGCCAGCTCAGATCGTGGGAAGGGCTACACCTTC. Translating it yields CASSDRGKGYTF.

In its sample, this clone was seen a few times. The chain couples TRBV28 to TRBJ1-3; no firm D call. V dropped 5 bases and J dropped 11 bases, with 13 bases sitting between them. Per the germline V gene, CDR1 is MDHEN and CDR2 is SYDVKM. CDR3 size: 12 residues. The CDR3 here is CASSDNTYAIYF. The CDR3 bases are TGTGCCAGCAGTGATAATACTTACGCCATATATTTT.

The chain employs TRBV11-3 and TRBJ1-1; 7 bases align to TRBD1. Germline CDR1 SGHNT, CDR2 YENEEA. V shed 6 bases and J 5 bases; nucleotides not matched to a gene: 6. The CDR3 runs 13 residues. DNA of the CDR3: TGTGCCAGCAGTCCGGGACAGTCTACTGAAGCTTTCTTT. It specifies CASSPGQSTEAFF.

This clone showed up just a few times. The J gene is TRBJ2-1, the V gene TRBV29-1, with TRBD1 identical over 8 bases. The CDR3 extends over 14 amino acids. Germline trimming cut 4 bases from V and 10 bases from J; bases unmatched to any gene: 12. In germline, CDR1 is SQVTM, CDR2 ANQGSEA. CDR3 coding DNA: TGCAGCGTTGCTTCTTCGGACAGGGTAAAGGAGCAGTTCTTC. It specifies CSVASSDRVKEQFF.

V is TRBV7-9 and J is TRBJ1-4; D is unclear. Trimming shortened V by 5 bases and J by 0 bases, and 13 bases separated the two germline ends. Looked up from germline, CDR1 is SEHNR and CDR2 is FQNEAQ (reference sequence). This CDR3 has 16 residues. CDR3 in DNA: TGTGCCAGCAGCCTTTCGAGTGGTGCAACTAATGAAAAACTGTTTTTT. It specifies CASSLSSGATNEKLFF.

This chain links TRBV6-5 with TRBJ2-1, with 7 bases aligning to TRBD1. Germline-derived CDR1 and CDR2 are MNHEY and SVGAGI. Unmatched junction bases numbered 12, after V lost 6 bases and J lost 7 bases. The CDR3 has 15 amino acids. This chain's CDR3 is CASRSSGTALNEQFF. The CDR3 DNA reads as TGTGCCAGCAGAAGCTCCGGGACAGCGCTTAATGAGCAGTTCTTC.

The rearrangement links TRBV12-3 or TRBV12-4 to TRBJ2-2; D unclear. This CDR3 region has 12 residues. The V end was cut by 6 bases, the J end by 11 bases, with 13 bases between. CDR3 loop: CASRPPGVELFF. The CDR3 DNA sequence: TGTGCCAGCAGGCCACCGGGCGTTGAGCTGTTTTTT.

This rearrangement joins TRBV6-5 to TRBJ2-7; 9 bases are shared with TRBD1. The ends lost 4 bases at V and 2 bases at J; junction bases unmatched: 3. Germline CDR1 MNHEY, CDR2 SVGAGI. The CDR3 covers 14 residues. CDR3 in amino acids: CASSWDREAYEQYF. CDR3 bases: TGTGCCAGCAGTTGGGACAGGGAAGCCTACGAGCAGTACTTC.

The chain's CDR3 is CASSQMAGRGNTIYF. In nucleotides, the CDR3 is TGTGCCAGCAGCCAAATGGCGGGGCGTGGAAACACCATATATTTT. V is TRBV3-1 (or the pseudogene TRBV3-2) and J is TRBJ1-3, with D perhaps matching TRBD1 (5 bases). The germline V and J ends were trimmed by 2 bases and 3 bases, with 11 bases remaining between them. Germline assignment: CDR1 LGHDT and CDR2 YNNKEL (reference sequence). The CDR3 totals 15 residues.

This clone was detected only a few times. J is TRBJ1-5 and V is TRBV27; 9 nucleotides align to TRBD1. Germline V CDR1 and CDR2: MNHEY, SMNVEV (reference sequence). Losses at the gene ends were 6 bases for V and 2 bases for J; bases not matched to a gene: 11. The CDR3 loop spans 17 amino acids. CDR3: CASSQQGAGGGNQPQHF. For the CDR3, the DNA is TGTGCCAGCAGCCAACAGGGGGCTGGCGGTGGCAATCAGCCCCAGCATTTT.

The genes are TRBV7-2 and TRBJ1-1; D uncertain. Germline loops: CDR1 SGHTA, CDR2 FQGNSA. CDR3 length equals 13 residues. The V end was cut by 2 bases, the J end by 1 base, with 5 bases between. Written as DNA, the CDR3 is TGTGCCAGCAGCTTACACGAGAACACTGAAGCTTTCTTT. This gives the protein CASSLHENTEAFF.

V gene TRBV27 combines with J gene TRBJ1-1; no firm D call. Trimming pared 3 bases from V and 0 bases from J, leaving 5 bases between. This CDR3 is built from 13 residues. From germline, CDR1 is MNHEY and CDR2 SMNVEV (reference sequence). The CDR3 region has the DNA TGTGCCAGCAGTTTCACCCTGAACACTGAAGCTTTCTTT. Translation gives CASSFTLNTEAFF.

V gene TRBV6-6 combines with J gene TRBJ2-5; 8 positions match TRBD2. The CDR3 extends over 14 amino acids. With 6 bases clipped from V and 3 bases from J, the junction kept 6 bases outside the gene matches. Germline V lookup: CDR1 MNHNY, CDR2 SVGAGI (reference sequence). CDR3: CASSPGLVKETQYF. The CDR3, as DNA: TGTGCCAGCAGCCCGGGACTAGTTAAAGAGACCCAGTACTTC.

The gene calls are TRBV18 and TRBJ1-5, with D perhaps TRBD1 (5 bases). V was shortened by 3 bases and J by 4 bases, with 10 bases between the two germline ends. There are 14 residues in the CDR3. Looked up from germline, CDR1 is KGHSH and CDR2 is LQKENI. CDR3 coding DNA: TGTGCCAGCTCACCGGGACTGCAGAATCAGCCCCAGCATTTT. Residues: CASSPGLQNQPQHF.

This sequence joins TRBV29-1 and TRBJ1-1, with 11 bases lining up with TRBD1. Germline assignment: CDR1 SQVTM and CDR2 ANQGSEA. V gave up 6 bases and J gave up 4 bases; unmatched junction bases: 7. This CDR3 has 14 residues. DNA for the CDR3: TGCAGCGTCGGAACCGGGACAGGGGGCACTGAAGCTTTCTTT. This encodes CSVGTGTGGTEAFF.

The rearrangement joins TRBV5-1 to TRBJ2-1, with TRBD2 as a possible D gene (5 bases). This CDR3 has 16 residues. From germline, CDR1 is SGHRS and CDR2 YFSETQ. V was cut by 5 bases and J by 7 bases, with 22 bases left in between. In nucleotides, the CDR3 is TGCGCCAGCAGTGCTGGCAGCGGTGGTAACCGTAATGAGCAGTTCTTC. It specifies CASSAGSGGNRNEQFF.

The chain combines TRBV28 with TRBJ2-7, with D tentatively TRBD1 (5 bases). Germline CDR1 and CDR2: MDHEN and SYDVKM. V was shortened by 8 bases and J by 0 bases, with 26 bases between the two germline ends. The CDR3 spans 18 residues. The CDR3 here is CASAMEGQRAFYSYEQYF. The DNA for the CDR3 is TGTGCCAGCGCCATGGAAGGACAAAGAGCTTTTTACTCCTACGAGCAGTACTTC.

This clone was seen only once. The V call is TRBV19, the J call TRBJ1-2; TRBD1 aligns across 7 bases. This CDR3 has 14 residues. V lost 4 bases and J lost 7; bases outside the gene matches: 9. Germline values: CDR1 LNHDA, CDR2 SQIVND (reference sequence). The CDR3 here is CASSKDRESGGYTF. CDR3 DNA sequence: TGTGCCAGTAGTAAAGACAGGGAGAGCGGTGGCTACACCTTC.

The rearrangement links TRBV5-6 to TRBJ2-7, with D possibly called TRBD1 or TRBD2 (5 bases each). The CDR3 spans 17 residues. V was trimmed by 4 bases and J by 5 bases, leaving 25 bases between them. CDR1 and CDR2 from the germline V gene are SGHDT and YYEEEE. This CDR3 is CASSPLTWAGNSDEQYF. CDR3 DNA sequence: TGTGCCAGCAGCCCCCTGACCTGGGCAGGGAATAGCGACGAGCAGTACTTC.

The chain carries TRBV13 and TRBJ1-1; D possibly corresponds to TRBD1 (5 bases). Germline CDR1 PRHDT, CDR2 FYEKMQ (reference sequence). This CDR3 region has 13 residues. V was clipped by 1 base and J by 5 bases, with 8 bases between them. This CDR3 reads CASSLAGGTEAFF. DNA of the CDR3: TGTGCCAGCAGCTTAGCGGGGGGAACTGAAGCTTTCTTT.

The sample holds one count of this clone. The J gene is TRBJ2-7, the V gene TRBV19, with D possibly matching TRBD1 (5 bases). Trimming took 4 bases from V and 2 from J, leaving 15 bases between them. Germline V gene lookup returns CDR1 LNHDA and CDR2 SQIVND (reference sequence). The CDR3 loop spans 15 amino acids. CDR3 sequence: CASSTYLTGTYEQYF. The DNA for the CDR3 is TGTGCCAGTAGTACCTACCTAACAGGAACCTACGAGCAGTACTTC.

The chain carries TRBV5-6 and TRBJ2-7, with 10 positions matching TRBD1. This CDR3 spans 15 amino acids. Germline CDR1 reads SGHDT; CDR2 reads YYEEEE. Germline trimming cut 6 bases from V and 1 base from J; bases unmatched to any gene: 7. The CDR3 DNA is TGTGCCAGCAACGACGGGACAGGGGAGTCCTACGAGCAGTACTTC. Translated: CASNDGTGESYEQYF.

This clone is a singleton in its sample. This rearrangement joins TRBV28 to TRBJ1-1; D is undetermined. Trimming cost V 5 bases and J 1 base, with 8 bases left between them. Germline-derived CDR1 and CDR2 are MDHEN and SYDVKM. The length of the CDR3 is 13 residues. This CDR3 reads CASSKDGNTEAFF. In DNA form, the CDR3 reads TGTGCCAGCAGTAAGGACGGGAACACTGAAGCTTTCTTT.

The rearrangement uses TRBV7-9 and TRBJ2-1; no clear D gene. V gave up 5 bases and J gave up 9 bases, with 11 bases separating them. This CDR3 has 12 residues. Germline CDR1 reads SEHNR; CDR2 reads FQNEAQ (reference sequence). CDR3 protein: CASSPTSGEQFF. Here the CDR3 DNA reads TGTGCCAGCAGCCCAACGTCGGGTGAGCAGTTCTTC.